The following is a T cell receptor (beta chain) sequence with its context. V was pared by 4 bases and J by 10 bases, with 7 bases of the junction left unmatched. Per germline, CDR1 LGHDT and CDR2 YNNKEL (reference sequence). The length of the CDR3 is 13 residues. Clones were sequenced by immunoSEQ multiplex PCR, and TCRdb holds only the in-frame ones, with some missing. The sample records 150,000 to 170,000 clones, around 83% being singletons. The sample originates from a study of blood T cell repertoires in COVID-19. V is TRBV3-1 (or the pseudogene TRBV3-2) and J is TRBJ2-3; TRBD2 agrees at 8 bases. Material for sequencing was peripheral blood. This sequence originates from a woman aged 55-70 years with COVID-19, enrolled during active disease. The CDR3, as DNA: TGTGCCAGCAGCCTCGGACTAGCTAAGGCGCAGTATTTT. This encodes CASSLGLAKAQYF.